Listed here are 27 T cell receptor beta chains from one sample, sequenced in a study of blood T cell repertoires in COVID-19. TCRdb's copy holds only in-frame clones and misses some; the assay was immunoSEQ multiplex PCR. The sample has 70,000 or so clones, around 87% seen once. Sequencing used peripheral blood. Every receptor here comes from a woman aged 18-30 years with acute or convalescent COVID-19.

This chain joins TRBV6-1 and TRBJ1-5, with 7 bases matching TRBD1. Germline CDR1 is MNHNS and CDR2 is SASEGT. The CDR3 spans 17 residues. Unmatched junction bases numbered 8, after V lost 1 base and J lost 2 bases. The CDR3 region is CASSEGVTGVGNQPQHF. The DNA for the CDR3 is TGTGCCAGCAGTGAAGGGGTTACAGGGGTGGGCAATCAGCCCCAGCATTTT.

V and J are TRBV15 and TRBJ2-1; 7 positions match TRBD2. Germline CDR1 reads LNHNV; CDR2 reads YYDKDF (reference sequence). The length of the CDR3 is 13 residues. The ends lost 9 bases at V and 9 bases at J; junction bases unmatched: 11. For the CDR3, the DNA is TGTGCCACTGGGCGGGAGTACGTGGTTGAGCAGTTCTTC. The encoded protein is CATGREYVVEQFF.

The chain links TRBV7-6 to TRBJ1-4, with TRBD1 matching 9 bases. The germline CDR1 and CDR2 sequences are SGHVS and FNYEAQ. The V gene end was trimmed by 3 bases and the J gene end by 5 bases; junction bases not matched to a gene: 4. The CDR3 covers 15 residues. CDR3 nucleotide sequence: TGTGCCAGCAGCTTGGCCGGACAGGGGAATGAAAAACTGTTTTTT. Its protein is CASSLAGQGNEKLFF. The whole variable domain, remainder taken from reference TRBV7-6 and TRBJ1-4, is GAGVSQSPRYKVTKRGQDVALRCDPISGHVSLYWYRQALGQGPEFLTYFNYEAQQDKSGLPNDRFSAERPEGSISTLTIQRTEQRDSAMYRCASSLAGQGNEKLFFGSGTQLSVL.

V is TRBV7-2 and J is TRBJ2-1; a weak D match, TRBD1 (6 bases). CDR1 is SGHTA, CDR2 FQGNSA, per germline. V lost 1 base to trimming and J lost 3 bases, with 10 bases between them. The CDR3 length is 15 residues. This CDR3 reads CASSLGSRGYNEQFF. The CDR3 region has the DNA TGTGCCAGCAGCTTAGGGAGCAGGGGCTACAATGAGCAGTTCTTC.

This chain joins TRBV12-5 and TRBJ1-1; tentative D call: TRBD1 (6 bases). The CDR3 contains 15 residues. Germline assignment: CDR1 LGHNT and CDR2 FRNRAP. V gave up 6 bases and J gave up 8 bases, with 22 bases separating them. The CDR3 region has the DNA TGTGCTAGTGGCCGGGATGGACAGCCAACTGACGAAGCTTTCTTT. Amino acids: CASGRDGQPTDEAFF.

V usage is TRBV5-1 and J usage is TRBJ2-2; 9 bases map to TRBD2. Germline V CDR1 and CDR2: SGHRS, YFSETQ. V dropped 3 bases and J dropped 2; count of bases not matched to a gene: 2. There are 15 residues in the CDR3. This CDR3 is CASSSTSGNTGELFF. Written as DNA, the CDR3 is TGCGCCAGCAGCTCGACTAGCGGTAACACCGGGGAGCTGTTTTTT.

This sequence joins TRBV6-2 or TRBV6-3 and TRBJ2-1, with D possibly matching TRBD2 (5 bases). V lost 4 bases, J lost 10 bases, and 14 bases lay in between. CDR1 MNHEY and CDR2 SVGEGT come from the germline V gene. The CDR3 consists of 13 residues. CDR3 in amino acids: CASSSAQLVEQFF. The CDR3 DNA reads TGTGCCAGCAGTTCCGCCCAACTAGTCGAGCAGTTCTTC.

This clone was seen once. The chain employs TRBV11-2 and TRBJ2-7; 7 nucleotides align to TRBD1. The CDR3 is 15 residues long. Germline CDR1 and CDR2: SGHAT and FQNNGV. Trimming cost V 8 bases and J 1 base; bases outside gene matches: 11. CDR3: CASRNIQGVSYEQYF. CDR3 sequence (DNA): TGTGCCAGCCGCAATATCCAGGGGGTGTCCTACGAGCAGTACTTC. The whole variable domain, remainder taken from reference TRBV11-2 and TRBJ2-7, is EAGVAQSPRYKIIEKRQSVAFWCNPISGHATLYWYQQILGQGPKLLIQFQNNGVVDDSQLPKDRFSAERLKGVDSTLKIQPAKLEDSAVYLCASRNIQGVSYEQYFGPGTRLTVT.

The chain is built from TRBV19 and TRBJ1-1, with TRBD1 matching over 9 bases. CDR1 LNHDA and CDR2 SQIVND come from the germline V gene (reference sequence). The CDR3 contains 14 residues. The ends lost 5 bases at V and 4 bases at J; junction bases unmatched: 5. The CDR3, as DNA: TGTGCCAGTAGTCTACAGGGGGCAAGCACTGAAGCTTTCTTT. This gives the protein CASSLQGASTEAFF. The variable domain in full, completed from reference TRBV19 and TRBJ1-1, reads DGGITQSPKYLFRKEGQNVTLSCEQNLNHDAMYWYRQDPGQGLRLIYYSQIVNDFQKGDIAEGYSVSREKKESFPLTVTSAQKNPTAFYLCASSLQGASTEAFFGQGTRLTVV.

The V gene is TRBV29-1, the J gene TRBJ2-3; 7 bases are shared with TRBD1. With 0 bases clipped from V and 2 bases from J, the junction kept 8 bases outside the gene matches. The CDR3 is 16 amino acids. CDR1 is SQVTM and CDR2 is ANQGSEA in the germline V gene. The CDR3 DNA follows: TGCAGCGTTGAAGAGTACGACAGGGCAAACACAGATACGCAGTATTTT. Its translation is CSVEEYDRANTDTQYF.

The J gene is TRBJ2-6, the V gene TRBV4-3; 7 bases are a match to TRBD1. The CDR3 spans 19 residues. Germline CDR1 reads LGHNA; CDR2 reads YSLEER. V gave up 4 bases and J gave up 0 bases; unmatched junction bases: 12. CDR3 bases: TGCGCCAGCAGCCGAGGCCTCCGGGACAGATACTCTGGGGCCAACGTCCTGACTTTC. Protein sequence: CASSRGLRDRYSGANVLTF.

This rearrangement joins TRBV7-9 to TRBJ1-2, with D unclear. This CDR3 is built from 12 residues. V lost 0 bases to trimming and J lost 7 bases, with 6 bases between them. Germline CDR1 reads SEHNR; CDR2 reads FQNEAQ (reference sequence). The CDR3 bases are TGTGCCAGCAGCTTAGCTAGCATTGGCTACACCTTC. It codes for CASSLASIGYTF.

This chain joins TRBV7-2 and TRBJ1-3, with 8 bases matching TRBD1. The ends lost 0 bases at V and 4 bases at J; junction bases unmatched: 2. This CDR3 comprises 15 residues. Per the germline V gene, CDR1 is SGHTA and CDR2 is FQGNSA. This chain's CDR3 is CASSLAGTGGNTIYF. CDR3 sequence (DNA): TGTGCCAGCAGCTTAGCCGGGACAGGCGGAAACACCATATATTTT.

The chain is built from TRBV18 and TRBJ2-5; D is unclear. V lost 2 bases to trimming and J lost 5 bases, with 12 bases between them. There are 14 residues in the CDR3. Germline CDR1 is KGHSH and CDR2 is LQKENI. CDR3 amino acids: CASSPNDKRETQYF. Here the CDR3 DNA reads TGTGCCAGCTCACCAAATGATAAACGGGAGACCCAGTACTTC.

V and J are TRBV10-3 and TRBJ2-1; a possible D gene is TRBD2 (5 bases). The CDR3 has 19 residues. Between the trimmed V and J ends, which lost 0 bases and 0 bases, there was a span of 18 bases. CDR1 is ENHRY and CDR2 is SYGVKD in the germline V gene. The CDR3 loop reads CAISESWAAAESSYNEQFF. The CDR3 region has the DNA TGTGCCATCAGTGAGTCGTGGGCAGCGGCGGAGAGCTCCTACAATGAGCAGTTCTTC.

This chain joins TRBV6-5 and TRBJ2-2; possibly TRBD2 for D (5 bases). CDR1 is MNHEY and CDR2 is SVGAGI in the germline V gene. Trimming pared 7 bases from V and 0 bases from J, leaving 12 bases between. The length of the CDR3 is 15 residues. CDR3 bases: TGTGCCAGCACGAGGGTCCAGACGAACACCGGGGAGCTGTTTTTT. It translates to CASTRVQTNTGELFF.

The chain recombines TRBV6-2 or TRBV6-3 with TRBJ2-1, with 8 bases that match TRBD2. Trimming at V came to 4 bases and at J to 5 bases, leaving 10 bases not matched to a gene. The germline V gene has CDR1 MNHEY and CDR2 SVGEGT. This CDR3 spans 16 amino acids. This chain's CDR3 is CASSSVAGPPNNEQFF. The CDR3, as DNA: TGTGCCAGCAGTTCAGTAGCGGGACCACCCAACAATGAGCAGTTCTTC.

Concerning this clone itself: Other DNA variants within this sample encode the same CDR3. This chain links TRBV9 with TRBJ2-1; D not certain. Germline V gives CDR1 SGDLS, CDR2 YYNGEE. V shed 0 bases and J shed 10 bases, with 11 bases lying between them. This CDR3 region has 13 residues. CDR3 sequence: CASSVGLLGEQFF. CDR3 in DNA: TGTGCCAGCAGCGTAGGATTGCTCGGGGAGCAGTTCTTC.

The CDR3 spells CASSFLGTSGTDTQYF. CDR3 in DNA: TGTGCCAGCAGCTTTTTAGGGACTAGCGGCACAGATACGCAGTATTTT. The chain is built from TRBV7-9 and TRBJ2-3; 10 bases fit TRBD2. Germline trimming cut 3 bases from V and 1 base from J; bases unmatched to any gene: 4. This CDR3 is built from 16 residues. Germline V gene lookup returns CDR1 SEHNR and CDR2 FQNEAQ (reference sequence).

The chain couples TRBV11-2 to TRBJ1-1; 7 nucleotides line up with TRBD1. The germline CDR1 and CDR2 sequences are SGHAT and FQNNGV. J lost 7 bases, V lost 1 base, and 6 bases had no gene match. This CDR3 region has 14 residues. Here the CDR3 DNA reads TGTGCCAGCAGCTTAGTGGCAGGGGGAGGTGAAGCTTTCTTT. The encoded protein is CASSLVAGGGEAFF.

The CDR3 nucleotides read TGTGCCACGGGGACAGCCTACAATGAGCAGTTCTTC. Translated: CATGTAYNEQFF. The chain is built from TRBV2 and TRBJ2-1, with 7 bases fitting TRBD1. The CDR3 sequence is 12 residues long. Germline V gene sequence: CDR1 SNHLY, CDR2 FYNNEI. Trimming took 10 bases from V and 2 from J; bases not matched to a gene: 2.

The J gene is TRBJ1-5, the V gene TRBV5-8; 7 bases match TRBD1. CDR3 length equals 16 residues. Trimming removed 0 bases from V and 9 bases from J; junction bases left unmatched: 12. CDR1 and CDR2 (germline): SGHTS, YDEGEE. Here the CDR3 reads CASSLEHVTGVGPQHF. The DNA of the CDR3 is TGTGCCAGCAGCTTGGAGCACGTTACAGGGGTCGGGCCCCAGCATTTT.

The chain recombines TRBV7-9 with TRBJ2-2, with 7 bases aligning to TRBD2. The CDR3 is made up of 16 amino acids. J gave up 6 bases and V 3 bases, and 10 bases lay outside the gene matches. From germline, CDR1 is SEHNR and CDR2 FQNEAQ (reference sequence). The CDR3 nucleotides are TGTGCCAGCAGCTTGCGGGGAGGGAGACAAGCCGGGGAGCTGTTTTTT. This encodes CASSLRGGRQAGELFF.

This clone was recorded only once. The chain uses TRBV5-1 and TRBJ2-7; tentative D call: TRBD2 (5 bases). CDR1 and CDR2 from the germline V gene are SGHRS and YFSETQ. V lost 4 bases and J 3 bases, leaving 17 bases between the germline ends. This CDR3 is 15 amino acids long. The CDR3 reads CASSLGADLYYEQYF. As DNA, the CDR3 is TGCGCCAGCAGCCTGGGAGCGGATCTTTACTACGAGCAGTACTTC.

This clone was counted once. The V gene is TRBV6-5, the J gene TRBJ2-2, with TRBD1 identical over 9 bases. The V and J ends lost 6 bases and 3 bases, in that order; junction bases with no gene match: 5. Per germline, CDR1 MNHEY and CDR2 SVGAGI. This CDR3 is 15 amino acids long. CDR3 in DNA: TGTGCCAGCAGAAATACAGGGGGCGACACCGGGGAGCTGTTTTTT. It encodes CASRNTGGDTGELFF.

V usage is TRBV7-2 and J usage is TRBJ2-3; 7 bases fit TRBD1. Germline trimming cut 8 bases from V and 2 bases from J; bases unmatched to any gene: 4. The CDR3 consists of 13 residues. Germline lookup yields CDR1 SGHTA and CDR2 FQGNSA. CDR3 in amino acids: CASVGQDTDTQYF. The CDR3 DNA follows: TGTGCCAGCGTCGGACAGGACACAGATACGCAGTATTTT.

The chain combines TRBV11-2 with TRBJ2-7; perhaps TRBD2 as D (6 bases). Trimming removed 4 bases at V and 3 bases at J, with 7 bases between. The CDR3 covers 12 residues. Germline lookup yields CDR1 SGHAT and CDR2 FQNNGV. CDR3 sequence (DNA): TGTGCCAGCAGCTGGGGGGACTACGAGCAGTACTTC. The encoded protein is CASSWGDYEQYF.